This record concerns one T cell receptor beta chain sequence. Its matching antigen is unknown. CDR1 SGHTA and CDR2 FQGNSA come from the germline V gene. The ends were cut back, 7 bases at V and 5 bases at J, with 20 bases in the middle. The CDR3 sequence is 15 residues long. These data come from a study of response to subunit inactivated influenza vaccine. General study findings and limits: After each seasonal influenza vaccination, few new T cells are recruited, the authors suggested.

TCRdb reprocessed the RT-PCR reads via MiXCR and lists one record per CDR3 protein. Seen here are 400,000 to 550,000 distinct CDR3 sequences, approximately 24% observed once, and the top ten hold 1.5% to 2%. This chain links TRBV7-2 with TRBJ2-5; D uncertain. This sequence was found in a man aged 50 or older who received an inactivated influenza vaccine. The source material was CD4+ T cells sorted from PBMCs, sampled roughly 5 days after vaccination. The CDR3 sequence: CASTQRQVGSETQYF. For the CDR3, the DNA is TGTGCCAGCACCCAGCGCCAGGTCGGGTCTGAGACCCAGTACTTC.